This entry lists 17 T cell receptor beta chains sequenced from one sample in a study of radiation and T cells in renal cell carcinoma. Clones were read by immunoSEQ multiplex PCR, and TCRdb kept only the in-frame ones, dropping some. The data hold about 140,000 clones, with around 78% observed a single time. The time point was: baseline pretreatment blood. Noted treatment: 15 Gy SBRT to primary tumor, nephrectomy 4 weeks later. Specimen: blood, collected from a patient whose treatment included radiotherapy and nephrectomy. These receptors were obtained from a woman in her 50s with renal cell carcinoma.

The V gene is TRBV6-5, the J gene TRBJ1-1; 7 positions match TRBD1. The CDR3 has 14 residues. Losses at the gene ends were 6 bases for V and 5 bases for J; bases not matched to a gene: 9. The germline V gene encodes CDR1 MNHEY and CDR2 SVGAGI. CDR3 residues: CASRSAETGTEAFF. The CDR3, as DNA: TGTGCCAGCAGGTCCGCAGAGACAGGGACTGAAGCTTTCTTT.

The genes are TRBV10-3 and TRBJ2-1; D call uncertain. The V and J ends lost 4 bases and 5 bases respectively, with 6 bases between them. In germline, CDR1 is ENHRY, CDR2 SYGVKD. The CDR3 length is 12 residues. CDR3 sequence reads: CAISALDNEQFF. In DNA form, the CDR3 reads TGTGCCATCAGTGCACTCGACAATGAGCAGTTCTTC.

V gene TRBV1 combines with J gene TRBJ1-1; the table's D gene call, TRBD1, was not cross checked with the DNA. TRBV1 is marked as a pseudogene. The CDR3 has 18 residues. The CDR3 nucleotides are TGCACCAGCAGCCAAGATAGGACAGGGGGCCCGAAGAACACTGAAGCTTTCTTT. It specifies CTSSQDRTGGPKNTEAFF.

The V call is TRBV18, the J call TRBJ2-7, with 8 bases that match TRBD1. Trimming cost V 3 bases and J 6 bases; bases outside gene matches: 7. This CDR3 has 14 residues. CDR1 KGHSH and CDR2 LQKENI come from the germline V gene. The CDR3 here is CASSPQEGQGEQYF. The DNA of the CDR3 is TGTGCCAGCTCACCCCAGGAAGGACAGGGCGAGCAGTACTTC.

The J gene is TRBJ1-6, the V gene TRBV5-1, with D tentatively TRBD1 (6 bases). CDR1 and CDR2 from the germline V gene are SGHRS and YFSETQ. The CDR3 consists of 14 residues. Deletions cut 1 base from V and 11 bases from J, with 13 bases between. CDR3 region: CASSLFQGNTPLHF. CDR3 DNA sequence: TGCGCCAGCAGCTTGTTCCAGGGGAACACACCCCTCCACTTT.

The V and J genes are TRBV2 and TRBJ1-6, with 10 bases lining up with TRBD1. The CDR3 covers 13 residues. Looked up from germline, CDR1 is SNHLY and CDR2 is FYNNEI. Unmatched junction bases numbered 4, after V lost 10 bases and J lost 7 bases. The CDR3 nucleotides are TGTGCCAAGGGACAGGGGATGAATTCACCCCTCCACTTT. Protein sequence: CAKGQGMNSPLHF.

The J gene is TRBJ2-3, the V gene TRBV13, with 7 nucleotides matching TRBD1. This CDR3 spans 14 amino acids. Germline V gene data show CDR1 as PRHDT and CDR2 as FYEKMQ (reference sequence). V was pared by 4 bases and J by 5 bases, with 6 bases of the junction left unmatched. CDR3 sequence: CASSYRGRVDTQYF. The CDR3 nucleotides are TGTGCCAGCAGCTATAGGGGGCGAGTAGATACGCAGTATTTT. Using reference TRBV13 and TRBJ2-3 for the parts outside the CDR3, the full variable domain is AAGVIQSPRHLIKEKRETATLKCYPIPRHDTVYWYQQGPGQDPQFLISFYEKMQSDKGSIPDRFSAQQFSDYHSELNMSSLELGDSALYFCASSYRGRVDTQYFGPGTRLTVL.

This chain connects TRBV7-2 to TRBJ1-1; a weak D match, TRBD1 (5 bases). Germline V gene sequence: CDR1 SGHTA, CDR2 FQGNSA. The CDR3 covers 15 residues. Trimming cost V 1 base and J 4 bases, with 13 bases left between them. CDR3 region: CASSLGIGAGTEAFF. The CDR3 nucleotides read TGTGCCAGCAGCTTAGGAATAGGGGCGGGCACTGAAGCTTTCTTT.

The chain combines TRBV4-3 with TRBJ2-7, with D perhaps TRBD1 (6 bases). CDR1 is LGHNA, CDR2 YSLEER, per germline. V was clipped by 4 bases and J by 1 base, with 17 bases between them. CDR3 length: 16 residues. The CDR3 loop reads CASSRNVGQSSYEQYF. DNA for the CDR3: TGCGCCAGCAGCCGAAACGTCGGACAGAGTTCCTACGAGCAGTACTTC.

On this clone: Since the CDR3 does not end with the conserved phenylalanine or tryptophan, this likely comes from a read error. Because the CDR3's place on the DNA is in doubt, the DNA is left out and the CDR3 is given as listed by TCRdb. The gene calls are TRBV9 and TRBJ2-7; the table's D call TRBD2 went unverified against the DNA. From germline, CDR1 is SGDLS and CDR2 YYNGEE. 13 amino acids form the CDR3, both terminal residues included. The CDR3 sequence: CASSVDPVASELS.

The chain uses TRBV7-2 and TRBJ2-5, with D uncertain. The CDR3 contains 11 residues. Per germline, CDR1 SGHTA and CDR2 FQGNSA. Trimming took 5 bases from V and 5 from J, leaving 6 bases between them. CDR3 nucleotide sequence: TGTGCCAGCAGCGCGGCCGAGACCCAGTACTTC. It encodes CASSAAETQYF.

This clone appeared once. The chain combines TRBV27 with TRBJ2-7; D might be TRBD1 (6 bases). Germline-derived CDR1 and CDR2 are MNHEY and SMNVEV (reference sequence). Deletions cut 4 bases from V and 4 bases from J, with 14 bases between. This CDR3 has 14 amino acids. CDR3 in DNA: TGTGCCAGCAGTTACAGGGAAGGGATTTACGAGCAGTACTTC. Translating it yields CASSYREGIYEQYF.

V is TRBV2 and J is TRBJ1-1; D call uncertain. The germline V gene encodes CDR1 SNHLY and CDR2 FYNNEI. This CDR3 has 14 residues. With 7 bases removed from V and 1 base from J, the gap between germline ends came to 13 bases. CDR3 region: CASIKWWGNTEAFF. Here the CDR3 DNA reads TGTGCCAGCATCAAATGGTGGGGGAACACTGAAGCTTTCTTT.

This sequence joins TRBV6-4 and TRBJ1-2; D perhaps matches TRBD1 (6 bases). The CDR3 length is 13 residues. The ends were cut back, 2 bases at V and 6 bases at J, with 10 bases in the middle. Germline assignment: CDR1 MRHNA and CDR2 SNTAGT. The CDR3 DNA follows: TGTGCCAGCAGTGACATGGGGGCGGATGGCTACACCTTC. This gives the protein CASSDMGADGYTF.

The CDR3 is CASSISGGPNEQFF. DNA for the CDR3: TGTGCCAGCTCGATTAGCGGGGGCCCAAATGAGCAGTTCTTC. The chain is built from TRBV7-2 and TRBJ2-1; 9 nucleotides align to TRBD2. Germline CDR1 and CDR2: SGHTA and FQGNSA. CDR3 length: 14 residues. The trim removed 8 bases at V and 7 bases at J, leaving 9 bases unmatched.

This chain uses TRBV2 with TRBJ2-7; the match to TRBD1 covers 8 bases. The CDR3 sequence is 15 residues long. From germline, CDR1 is SNHLY and CDR2 FYNNEI. J gave up 0 bases and V 7 bases, and 8 bases lay outside the gene matches. The CDR3 region is CASTGRTGSSYEQYF. CDR3 sequence (DNA): TGTGCCAGCACCGGAAGGACAGGGAGCTCCTACGAGCAGTACTTC.

The CDR3 nucleotides read TGTGCCAGCTCACCACGGGACAGGGCTGGCGCTGAAGCTTTCTTT. Its translation is CASSPRDRAGAEAFF. This sequence joins TRBV18 and TRBJ1-1; 9 bases align to TRBD1. The CDR3 totals 15 residues. Germline V gene sequence: CDR1 KGHSH, CDR2 LQKENI. Germline trimming cut 1 base from V and 6 bases from J; bases unmatched to any gene: 6.